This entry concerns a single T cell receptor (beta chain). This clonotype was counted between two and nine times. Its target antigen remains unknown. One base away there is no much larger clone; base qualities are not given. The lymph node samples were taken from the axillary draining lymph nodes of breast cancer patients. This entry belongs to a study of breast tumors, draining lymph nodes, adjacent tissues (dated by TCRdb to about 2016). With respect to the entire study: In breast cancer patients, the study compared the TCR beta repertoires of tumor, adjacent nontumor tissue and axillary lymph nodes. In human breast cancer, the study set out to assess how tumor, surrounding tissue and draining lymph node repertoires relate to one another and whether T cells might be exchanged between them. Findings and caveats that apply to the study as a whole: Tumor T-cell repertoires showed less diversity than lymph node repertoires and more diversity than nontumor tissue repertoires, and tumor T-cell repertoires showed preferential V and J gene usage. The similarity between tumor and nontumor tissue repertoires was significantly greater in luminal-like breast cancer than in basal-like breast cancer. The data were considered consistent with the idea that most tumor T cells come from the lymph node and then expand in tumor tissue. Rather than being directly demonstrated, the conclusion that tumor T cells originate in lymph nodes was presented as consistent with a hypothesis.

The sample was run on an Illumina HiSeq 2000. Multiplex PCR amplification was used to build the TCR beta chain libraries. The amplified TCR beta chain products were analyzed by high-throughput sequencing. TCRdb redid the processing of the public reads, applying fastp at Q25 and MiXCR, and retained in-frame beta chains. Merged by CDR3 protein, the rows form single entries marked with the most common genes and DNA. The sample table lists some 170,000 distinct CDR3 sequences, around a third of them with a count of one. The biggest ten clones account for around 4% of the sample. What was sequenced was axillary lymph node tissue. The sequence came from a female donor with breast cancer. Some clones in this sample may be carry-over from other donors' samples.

The nucleotides are TGCAGTGCTAGCCAAAGTGGGAGGGGAGGCAAAAACATTCAGTACTTC. The resulting protein is CSASQSGRGGKNIQYF. The chain is assembled from TRBV20-1 and TRBJ2-4; TRBD2 lines up with 7 middle nucleotides. The CDR3 contains 16 residues, cysteine and phenylalanine counted. The CDR3 DNA has 48 bases and is translated from base 1. Clipping removes 3 bases from V and 3 bases from J, with 11 as the unmatched junction base count. Sequences DFQATT (CDR1) and SNEGSKA (CDR2) are obtained from the germline V gene (reference sequence).